Listed here are 12 T cell receptor beta chains from one sample, sequenced in a study of blood T cells in healthy people across ages. Together with a sample-barcoded 5' primer, a J-beta primer mix was included in a second PCR lasting roughly 6 to 12 cycles. TCRdb re-derived calls from the 5' RACE reads in MiXCR, one entry per CDR3 protein. The profile shows 1.5 million to 2 million distinct CDR3 sequences, roughly 28% of them singletons. The sequencing input was blood. These receptors were obtained from a woman aged 25 to 39 in good health.

V is TRBV29-1 and J is TRBJ2-1; D unclear. CDR1 is SQVTM and CDR2 is ANQGSEA in the germline V gene. This CDR3 spans 14 amino acids. V was cut by 6 bases and J by 5 bases, with 17 bases left in between. The CDR3 reads CSVAGPSADNEQFF. In DNA form, the CDR3 reads TGCAGCGTGGCAGGCCCGTCTGCTGACAATGAGCAGTTCTTC.

This clonotype was recorded many times. This chain joins TRBV7-9 and TRBJ2-1; 9 bases align to TRBD1. The CDR3 contains 17 residues. CDR1 and CDR2 (germline): SEHNR, FQNEAQ (reference sequence). V dropped 5 bases and J dropped 5; count of bases not matched to a gene: 13. The CDR3 protein is CASSLHTGGAEHNEQFF. DNA for the CDR3: TGTGCCAGCAGCCTACATACAGGGGGCGCGGAGCACAATGAGCAGTTCTTC.

In the case of this clonotype: With a much larger clone just one base away, this may be a read error. The J gene is TRBJ2-3, the V gene TRBV6-6; D is ambiguous. In germline, CDR1 is MNHNY, CDR2 SVGAGI (reference sequence). CDR3 length equals 14 residues. The CDR3 loop reads CTSSQVVATDTQYF. For the CDR3, the DNA is TGTACCAGCAGCCAGGTGGTTGCGACAGATACGCAGTATTTT.

In its sample, this clonotype was seen many times. CDR3 nucleotides: TGTGCCAGCTCACCTGCAGTTGCGCGGGGGAACTACGAGCAGTACTTC. Amino acids: CASSPAVARGNYEQYF. V and J are TRBV18 and TRBJ2-7, with TRBD2 matching over 7 bases. Germline CDR1 KGHSH, CDR2 LQKENI. Unmatched junction bases numbered 11, after V lost 3 bases and J lost 3 bases. There are 16 residues in the CDR3.

This clonotype showed up many times. The chain recombines TRBV5-6 with TRBJ2-1; D is perhaps TRBD1 (5 bases). The germline gives CDR1 SGHDT, CDR2 YYEEEE. Between the trimmed V and J ends, which lost 1 base and 4 bases, there was a span of 18 bases. The CDR3 is 17 residues long. CDR3 protein: CASSLKPRARQYNEQFF. The CDR3 nucleotides are TGTGCCAGCAGCTTGAAGCCCCGGGCGAGACAGTACAATGAGCAGTTCTTC.

This clonotype has ten or more counts. The chain is built from TRBV29-1 and TRBJ2-7; D not resolved. The CDR3 has 12 amino acids. Germline V CDR1 and CDR2: SQVTM, ANQGSEA. The V end was cut by 5 bases, the J end by 3 bases, with 11 bases between. DNA of the CDR3: TGCAGCGTTCGGGCCAGCAACTACGAGCAGTACTTC. Protein product: CSVRASNYEQYF.

This chain links TRBV28 with TRBJ2-2, with no clear D. Germline V gene data show CDR1 as MDHEN and CDR2 as SYDVKM. The V end lost 5 bases, the J end lost 4 bases, and 17 bases lay between the germline ends. This CDR3 has 16 residues. CDR3 region: CASSRYDKLITGELFF. In nucleotides, the CDR3 is TGTGCCAGCAGTCGTTATGACAAGCTCATCACCGGGGAGCTGTTTTTT. Combining the CDR3 with reference TRBV28 and TRBJ2-2 gives the whole variable domain DVKVTQSSRYLVKRTGEKVFLECVQDMDHENMFWYRQDPGLGLRLIYFSYDVKMKEKGDIPEGYSVSREKKERFSLILESASTNQTSMYLCASSRYDKLITGELFFGEGSRLTVL.

This clonotype was recorded at least ten times. The chain combines TRBV20-1 with TRBJ2-7, with a tentative D call TRBD1 (5 bases). Germline V gene data show CDR1 as DFQATT and CDR2 as SNEGSKA (reference sequence). The CDR3 is 14 residues long. Trimming cost V 0 bases and J 3 bases, with 12 bases left between them. CDR3 in DNA: TGCAGTGCTAGAGAAGGACAAACGAGCTACGAGCAGTACTTC. As protein: CSAREGQTSYEQYF.

This clonotype was observed many times. A read error may explain this, as a much larger clone is one base away. The chain couples TRBV14 to TRBJ2-1, with D unclear. CDR3 length: 13 residues. The germline gives CDR1 SGHDN, CDR2 FVKESK. V lost 0 bases, J lost 9 bases, and 9 bases lay in between. CDR3 bases: TGTGCCAGCAGCCAAGACCTAGGCGGTGAGCAGTTCTTC. Translated, it gives CASSQDLGGEQFF.

This clonotype was observed a few times. The chain couples TRBV7-2 to TRBJ1-1, with D maybe TRBD1 (5 bases). The length of the CDR3 is 13 residues. Per germline, CDR1 SGHTA and CDR2 FQGNSA. Trimming removed 4 bases from V and 2 bases from J, with 8 bases in between. The CDR3 nucleotides are TGTGCCAGCAGCTGGGACTTCAACACTGAAGCTTTCTTT. Translation gives CASSWDFNTEAFF.

The chain employs TRBV12-3 or TRBV12-4 and TRBJ1-1; unclear D gene. This CDR3 is 15 amino acids long. The V gene lost 4 bases and the J gene lost 3 bases, with 15 bases spanning the gap. CDR3: CASSSAERRDTEAFF. The DNA for the CDR3 is TGTGCCAGCAGTTCAGCGGAAAGAAGGGACACTGAAGCTTTCTTT.

V usage is TRBV3-1 and J usage is TRBJ2-7, with a weak D call TRBD2 (5 bases). Germline loops: CDR1 LGHDT, CDR2 YNNKEL (reference sequence). V lost 3 bases and J 5 bases, leaving 17 bases between the germline ends. There are 15 residues in the CDR3. Written as DNA, the CDR3 is TGTGCCAGCAGCCATAGGGCCAGTAAAGCGGACGAGCAGTACTTC. Translated, it gives CASSHRASKADEQYF.